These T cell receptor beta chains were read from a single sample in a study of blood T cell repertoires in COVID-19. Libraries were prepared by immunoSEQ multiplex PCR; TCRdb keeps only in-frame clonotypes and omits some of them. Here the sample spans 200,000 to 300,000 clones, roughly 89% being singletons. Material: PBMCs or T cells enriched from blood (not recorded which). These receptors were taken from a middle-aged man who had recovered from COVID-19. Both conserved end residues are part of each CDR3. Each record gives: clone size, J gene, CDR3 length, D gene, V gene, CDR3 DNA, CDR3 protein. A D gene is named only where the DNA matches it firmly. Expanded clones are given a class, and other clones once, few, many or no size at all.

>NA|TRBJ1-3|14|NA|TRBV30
TGTGCCTGGAGTGCACATTTCTCTGGAAACACCATATATTTT
CAWSAHFSGNTIYF
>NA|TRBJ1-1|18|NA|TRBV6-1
TGTGCCAGCAGTGAAGCCCCCACTTTTAGGGGCTCGAACACTGAAGCTTTCTTT
CASSEAPTFRGSNTEAFF
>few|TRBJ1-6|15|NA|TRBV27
TGTGCCAGCGGGGCAGCGCCCTCCTATAATTCACCCCTCCACTTT
CASGAAPSYNSPLHF
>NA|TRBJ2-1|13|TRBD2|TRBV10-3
TGTGCCATACTAGCGGGAGTTTACAATGAGCAGTTCTTC
CAILAGVYNEQFF
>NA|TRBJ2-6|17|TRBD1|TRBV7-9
TGTGCCAGCAGTCCCGGGAAGGGGGCAGCTGGGGCCAACGTCCTGACTTTC
CASSPGKGAAGANVLTF
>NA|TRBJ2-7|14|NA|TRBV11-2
TGTGCCAGCAGCTTAAAGGTCAGGGTTTACGAGCAGTACTTC
CASSLKVRVYEQYF
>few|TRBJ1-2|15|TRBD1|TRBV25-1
TGTGCCAGCAGGGTCACCGGGACAGGGGGCAGTGGCTACACCTTC
CASRVTGTGGSGYTF
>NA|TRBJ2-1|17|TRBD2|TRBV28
TGTGCCAGCAGTACACCCGGGACTAGCGGGACCGGGAATGAGCAGTTCTTC
CASSTPGTSGTGNEQFF
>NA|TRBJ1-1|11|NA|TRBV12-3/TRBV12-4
TGTGCCTTTACGCGTGGCACTGAAGCTTTCTTT
CAFTRGTEAFF
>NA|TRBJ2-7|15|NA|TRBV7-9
TGTGCCAGCAGCCCAGGGCTTTGGAGCTCCTACGAGCAGTACTTC
CASSPGLWSSYEQYF
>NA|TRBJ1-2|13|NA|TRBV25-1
TGTGCCAGCAGTCATGGGCCTAACTATGGCTACACCTTC
CASSHGPNYGYTF
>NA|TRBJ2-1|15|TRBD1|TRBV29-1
TGCAGCGATACCCCCGGGGACAGGGGTTATCATGAGCAGTTCTTC
CSDTPGDRGYHEQFF
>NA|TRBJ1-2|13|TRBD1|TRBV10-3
TGTGCCATCAGCCCGACAGGGTCCTATGGCTACACCTTC
CAISPTGSYGYTF
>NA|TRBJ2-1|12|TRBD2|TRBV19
TGTGCCAGTAGTATAACCGGGAGGTCGCAGTTCTTC
CASSITGRSQFF
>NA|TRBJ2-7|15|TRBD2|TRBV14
TGTGCCAGCAGACTGACTAGCGGGACTCCCTACGAGCAGTACTTC
CASRLTSGTPYEQYF
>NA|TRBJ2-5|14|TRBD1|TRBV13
TGTGCCAGCAGCTCCCGGGACAGCCAAGAGACCCAGTACTTC
CASSSRDSQETQYF
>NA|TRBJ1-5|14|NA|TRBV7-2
TGTGCCAGCAGCTTGGCTCAGATCGGGCAGCCCCAGCATTTT
CASSLAQIGQPQHF